This T cell receptor beta chain was profiled in a study of Ad26.COV2.S vaccination and SARS-CoV-2 variants (dated by TCRdb to the early 2020s). Background for the entire study: Donors in the vaccine arm were drawn from COV1001, a multicentre, randomized, double-blind, placebo-controlled phase I-IIa trial testing Ad26.COV2.S in healthy adults. Dosing of Ad26.COV2.S was intramuscular, at either 5x10^10 or 1x10^11 viral particles, delivered as one shot or as two shots spaced 56 days apart. The specificity and breadth of SARS-CoV-2-reactive T cell receptors after Ad26.COV2.S vaccination were assessed by TCRbeta repertoire sequencing. A total of around 32 samples were included in the TCR-sequenced set, comprising roughly 19 Ad26.COV2.S vaccine recipients, 5 placebo recipients and 8 SARS-CoV-2 convalescent individuals. Participants in the trial were split at random into five groups of five each, receiving low-dose or high-dose Ad26.COV2.S once or twice, or else placebo on both occasions. Blinding of investigators to trial group allocation was maintained during experiments and outcome assessment. The paper as a whole reports these results and caveats: Compared with placebo recipients, Ad26.COV2.S recipients showed higher spike-specific TCR breadth (P = 0.0014). After vaccination, spike-specific CD8+ and CD4+ T cell responses were reported to show substantial breadth. Vaccine and placebo recipients had comparable non-spike TCR breadth, which fits with the vaccine containing only spike. According to the authors, total T cell responses may have been underestimated by the TCR breadth and depth analyses. The study was not powered for comparison of responses between vaccine doses or regimens.

The immunoSEQ Assay was used to sequence TCRbeta CDR3 regions. After extraction, genomic DNA underwent amplification by bias-controlled multiplex PCR, followed by high-throughput sequencing. The paper's processing steps were these. Collapsing and filtering of sequences were performed to quantify the absolute abundance of each unique TCRbeta CDR3 region. Usable DNA was measured by amplifying reference genes present in all nucleated cells, and TCRbeta template counts were normalized to that usable DNA to estimate T cell fraction. Repertoire TCRs were annotated as SARS-CoV-2-specific by exact matching of V gene, CDR3 amino acid sequence and J gene to a known reactive TCR set. The reference SARS-CoV-2 TCR set was obtained from MIRA and was filtered for enrichment in COVID-19-positive ImmuneCODE repertoires, whereby public or cross-reactive TCRs were removed. Using the MIRA antigens, annotated TCRs were further analysed by specific ORF or by position within an ORF. Breadth was defined as the number of annotated unique rearrangements divided by the total number of unique productive rearrangements, and depth was defined as the summed frequency of the annotated unique rearrangements. Group comparisons of TCR breadth used two-sided Wilcoxon rank-sum tests. Sourced from immuneACCESS, this table was stored by TCRdb with only in-frame sequences that have V and J called. A share of the clones is absent; for the studies checked, an unresolved V gene accounts for under half, and the remainder has no known explanation. The V and J calls and the clone size are those of that table, but D and trimming were determined from the DNA. The sample contains 350,000 to 500,000 clones, 75% to 95% of them found a single time. The top ten clones comprise 10% to 15% of the sample.

The CDR3 holds 14 amino acids from the cysteine to the phenylalanine. Just CDR3 DNA is preserved here, 42 bases in frame from base 1. This specimen's treatment or condition label, per the study, means: roughly 20 received Ad26.COV2.S at low or high dose, single or two shots; about 5 received placebo; per-sample allocation not given. For vaccine and placebo recipients, repertoires were sequenced using samples collected on day 63 after the first injection. In Cohort 1b, 25 to 30 adults aged 18-55 years were enrolled at a single site in Boston, USA, between 29 July and 7 August 2020. Ad26.COV2.S consisted of a replication-incompetent adenovirus type 26 vector by which a prefusion-stabilized SARS-CoV-2 spike protein from the original Wuhan strain was expressed. Turning to this clone: The target of this receptor is not known. The sample holds no much larger clone one base away, and base qualities are not on file.

Recombination joined TRBV21-1 with TRBJ2-1; no DNA check was done on the table's D call, TRBD1. TRBV21-1 is deemed a pseudogene. This specimen consisted of peripheral blood, obtained in a trial of Ad26.COV2.S vaccine versus placebo. The sequence was obtained from a person aged 18-65 years who received the Ad26.COV2.S COVID-19 vaccine or a placebo. The CDR3 protein sequence reads: CASSSRQNYNEQFF. The sequence in DNA is TGTGCCAGCAGCAGCAGACAGAATTACAATGAGCAGTTCTTC.